This T cell receptor (beta chain) was retrieved from a study of blood T cell repertoires in COVID-19. About the study: The samples span acute and convalescent COVID-19 from the United States, Italy and Spain.

Sequenced by immunoSEQ multiplex PCR; TCRdb stores in-frame clones only, minus some. Of roughly 330,000 clones in the sample, approximately 89% were seen once. Germline V lookup: CDR1 MNHEY, CDR2 SVGAGI. The V segment lost 5 bases and the J segment 6 bases; nucleotides outside the gene matches: 10. This CDR3 contains 14 residues. The genes are TRBV6-5 and TRBJ2-7; 7 bases are a match to TRBD2. Sequencing was carried out using PBMCs or T cells enriched from blood (not recorded which). The sequence was obtained from a woman aged 25-40 years who had recovered from COVID-19. The CDR3, as DNA: TGTGCCAGCAGTCCCCCGGGGGGTAAGGGCGAGCAGTACTTC. This encodes CASSPPGGKGEQYF.